Presented here are 9 T cell receptor beta chains from one specimen sequenced in a study of T cell responses to AZD1222 COVID-19 vaccine. TCRdb's copy holds only in-frame clones and misses some; the assay was immunoSEQ multiplex PCR. The table lists about 150,000 clones, approximately 92% of them singletons. Sequenced here: peripheral blood, sampled 28 days after the second AZD1222 dose. The source of these receptors is an adult who received the AZD1222 COVID-19 vaccine.

This sequence joins TRBV28 and TRBJ1-1; D call uncertain. Between the trimmed V and J ends, which lost 5 bases and 4 bases, there was a span of 11 bases. The CDR3 length is 13 residues. Per germline, CDR1 MDHEN and CDR2 SYDVKM. CDR3 nucleotide sequence: TGTGCCAGCAGTCTAGACCCCTCCACTGAAGCTTTCTTT. Translating it yields CASSLDPSTEAFF.

The J gene is TRBJ1-1, the V gene TRBV2; 10 bases align to TRBD1. Germline CDR1 SNHLY, CDR2 FYNNEI. The CDR3 runs 14 residues. Germline trimming cut 4 bases from V and 5 bases from J; bases unmatched to any gene: 4. CDR3 in amino acids: CASSVTGGETEAFF. CDR3 coding DNA: TGTGCCAGCAGTGTGACAGGGGGCGAAACTGAAGCTTTCTTT.

The chain joins TRBV6-5 to TRBJ1-1; D is ambiguous. The CDR3 sequence is 15 residues long. Trimming removed 2 bases from V and 5 bases from J, with 15 bases in between. Per germline, CDR1 MNHEY and CDR2 SVGAGI. CDR3 region: CASSYRHFSSTEAFF. In nucleotides, the CDR3 is TGTGCCAGCAGTTACCGACATTTCTCTAGTACTGAAGCTTTCTTT.

This clone was observed a single time. Other DNA sequences in this specimen translate into the identical CDR3. This sequence joins TRBV5-1 and TRBJ1-4, with D maybe TRBD1 (6 bases). With 0 bases removed from V and 8 bases from J, the gap between germline ends came to 11 bases. This CDR3 has 14 residues. Germline V CDR1 and CDR2: SGHRS, YFSETQ. This CDR3 reads CASSLVQGNEKLFF. In nucleotides, the CDR3 is TGCGCCAGCAGCTTGGTACAGGGTAACGAAAAACTGTTTTTT.

The CDR3 protein is CASRKQRVGGYTF. In DNA, the CDR3 is TGTGCCAGCAGAAAACAGAGGGTGGGAGGCTACACCTTC. The genes are TRBV6-5 and TRBJ1-2; D not resolved. Germline loops: CDR1 MNHEY, CDR2 SVGAGI. V lost 6 bases and J lost 8, with 16 bases in between. The CDR3 runs to 13 residues.

This chain uses TRBV5-1 with TRBJ2-6, with 7 bases fitting TRBD1. Germline V gives CDR1 SGHRS, CDR2 YFSETQ. Trimming removed 4 bases from V and 1 base from J; junction bases left unmatched: 2. This CDR3 comprises 15 residues. The CDR3 reads CASSRQGSGANVLTF. The CDR3, as DNA: TGCGCCAGCAGCCGACAGGGATCTGGGGCCAACGTCCTGACTTTC.

V is TRBV28 and J is TRBJ1-1; no clear D. Germline V gene data show CDR1 as MDHEN and CDR2 as SYDVKM. CDR3 length: 13 amino acids. With 4 bases removed from V and 1 base from J, the gap between germline ends came to 7 bases. CDR3 protein: CASSSFANTEAFF. Here the CDR3 DNA reads TGTGCCAGCAGTTCTTTTGCGAACACTGAAGCTTTCTTT.

This rearrangement joins TRBV28 to TRBJ1-2; D is unclear. The CDR3 consists of 13 residues. Germline lookup yields CDR1 MDHEN and CDR2 SYDVKM. V shed 2 bases and J shed 4 bases, with 8 bases lying between them. This CDR3 is CASSLAETYGYTF. In nucleotides, the CDR3 is TGTGCCAGCAGTTTAGCAGAAACCTATGGCTACACCTTC.

This clone was observed once. The rearrangement links TRBV9 to TRBJ2-1; D uncertain. The CDR3 totals 15 residues. V was clipped by 2 bases and J by 0 bases, with 9 bases between them. Germline V gives CDR1 SGDLS, CDR2 YYNGEE. The CDR3 protein is CASSVSWSSYNEQFF. The CDR3 DNA reads TGTGCCAGCAGCGTTTCATGGTCCTCCTACAATGAGCAGTTCTTC.